Given below is one TCR beta chain in context. There is no known antigen for this receptor. Base qualities are not recorded, but no much larger clone differs from it by a single base. The immunoSEQ Assay, a bias-controlled multiplex PCR, was used to amplify TCRbeta CDR3 regions from genomic DNA. The source study handled its data this way. The number of nucleated cells in each sample was estimated by amplification of reference gene primers within the assay. To quantify the absolute abundance of each unique TCRbeta CDR3 rearrangement, sequence reads were collapsed and filtered. For each sample, productive Simpson clonality was calculated by taking the square root of Simpson's diversity index across productive rearrangements. Sourced from immuneACCESS, this table was stored by TCRdb with only in-frame sequences that have V and J called. A share of the clones is absent; for the studies checked, an unresolved V gene accounts for under half, and the remainder has no known explanation. The DNA gave D and trimming, while V, J and clone size come from that table. In this sample the table shows some 74,000 clones, 91% of which occur a single time. The ten top clones hold 2.5% to 3% of the sample.

This specimen comes from a study of blood T cell repertoires in COVID-19 (TCRdb year 2020). Background on the whole study: Samples covering the acute and convalescent phases of COVID-19 were provided by collaborators in the United States, Italy and Spain. Samples were obtained from the ongoing ImmuneRACE study (first 160 participants) and from 1,000 to 1,500 subjects provided by 6 global collaborators. Sample metadata almost always included a de-identified subject ID, COVID-19 status, age in years and sex. The material from the prospective study consisted of cDNA or gDNA derived from T cells, B-cell-depleted T cells, or PBMCs. Subjects who had been exposed to COVID-19, were actively infected with it, or had recovered from it provided the deeply sampled blood TCRbeta repertoires that made up the dataset. A freely available public database, intended as a resource for researchers studying the immune response to SARS-CoV-2, is where the repertoires were released. Where HLA class I and class II types were available, the types were taken from metadata supplied by the sample provider, not from assay-based typing.

Here is what the overall study found, with its caveats: The amount of clinical and demographic metadata varied by source and participant and was provided uncurated.

In Seattle, one collaborating source enrolled patients while the infection was active and tracked those patients longitudinally over the course of disease. Whole blood was collected in K2EDTA tubes by collaborating institutions according to the institutions' own protocols. For TCRbeta analysis, collaborators shipped samples as frozen whole blood, isolated PBMCs, or DNA extracted from either of those sample types. Measured from the cysteine to the phenylalanine, the CDR3 is 14 residues long. Only the CDR3 DNA stays, 42 bases, in frame from base 1. V loses 7 bases, J loses 7 bases, and the germline ends lie 16 bases apart. The germline V gene encodes CDR1 SNHLY and CDR2 FYNNEI.

The sequence links TRBV2 to TRBJ1-4; the D segment could be TRBD1, given 6 matching bases. The TCR comes from a man between 50 and 59 years old with COVID-19, enrolled during active disease. The sample was peripheral blood. The DNA sequence reads TGTGCCAGCAAGGCCAGGGGCTTGGGTGAAAAACTGTTTTTT. Its protein reads: CASKARGLGEKLFF.